The 19 T cell receptor beta chains below come from one sample, sequenced in a study of blood T cell repertoires in COVID-19 (dated by TCRdb to the early 2020s). Libraries were constructed by the immunoSEQ multiplex PCR assay. TCRdb mirrors the immuneACCESS table, restricted to in-frame sequences. Some clones are absent from its copies; in checked studies, under half trace to an unresolved V gene, and the reason for the others is unknown. The sample profile shows some 46,000 clones; approximately 88% of them were found once. Jointly, the top ten make up around 8.3% of the sample. Specimen: peripheral blood. Receptors originate from a man aged 45-65 years with acute or convalescent COVID-19.

V is TRBV5-1 and J is TRBJ2-7; D is possibly TRBD2 (6 bases). Trimming stripped 4 bases from V and 3 bases from J, with 14 bases between. CDR1 and CDR2 from the germline V gene are SGHRS and YFSETQ. This CDR3 comprises 14 residues. The CDR3 DNA sequence: TGCGCCAGCAGCAGTTTACTCGGGAGCTACGAGCAGTACTTC. Its translation is CASSSLLGSYEQYF.

The genes are TRBV15 and TRBJ1-1; D may be TRBD1 (6 bases). CDR3 length equals 14 residues. CDR1 and CDR2 from the germline V gene are LNHNV and YYDKDF (reference sequence). V was cut by 8 bases and J by 1 base, with 14 bases left in between. CDR3 in DNA: TGTGCCACCGCAGGGGCGGGCTGGAACACTGAAGCTTTCTTT. Translation: CATAGAGWNTEAFF.

This chain connects TRBV7-2 to TRBJ1-4; perhaps TRBD1 as D (6 bases). V was shortened by 2 bases and J by 6 bases, with 13 bases between the two germline ends. CDR1 and CDR2 from the germline V gene are SGHTA and FQGNSA. There are 15 residues in the CDR3. CDR3 sequence reads: CASSLTGSGYEKLFF. The CDR3 bases are TGTGCCAGCAGCTTAACAGGGTCAGGGTATGAAAAACTGTTTTTT.

This rearrangement joins TRBV10-2 to TRBJ1-5; no reliable D call. The CDR3 loop spans 16 amino acids. Germline V gene data show CDR1 as WSHSY and CDR2 as SAAADI. The ends were cut back, 3 bases at V and 0 bases at J, with 12 bases in the middle. CDR3 DNA sequence: TGCGCCAGCAGTGATTCGCGAGCGTATAGCAATCAGCCCCAGCATTTT. Translation: CASSDSRAYSNQPQHF.

The chain carries TRBV9 and TRBJ2-3; no definite D call. CDR1 SGDLS and CDR2 YYNGEE come from the germline V gene. V lost 0 bases, J lost 2 bases, and 10 bases lay in between. The CDR3 is 15 residues long. The CDR3 spells CASSVGRSNTDTQYF. CDR3 in DNA: TGTGCCAGCAGCGTAGGGCGGTCCAACACAGATACGCAGTATTTT. Drawing the rest from reference TRBV9 and TRBJ2-3, the complete variable domain is DSGVTQTPKHLITATGQRVTLRCSPRSGDLSVYWYQQSLDQGLQFLIQYYNGEERAKGNILERFSAQQFPDLHSELNLSSLELGDSALYFCASSVGRSNTDTQYFGPGTRLTVL.

This chain links TRBV5-1 with TRBJ1-1; weak D call: TRBD1 (5 bases). Trimming took 0 bases from V and 1 from J, leaving 7 bases between them. The CDR3 covers 14 residues. Germline lookup yields CDR1 SGHRS and CDR2 YFSETQ. CDR3 in DNA: TGCGCCAGCAGCTTGGGACAGACGAACACTGAAGCTTTCTTT. Residues: CASSLGQTNTEAFF.

The chain joins TRBV5-4 to TRBJ1-2; 7 bases fit TRBD1. The J segment lost 2 bases and the V segment lost 0 bases, leaving 13 bases of the junction unmatched. The CDR3 contains 18 residues. CDR1 is SGHNT and CDR2 is YYREEE in the germline V gene (reference sequence). This CDR3 is CASSLARNAVQGNYGYTF. CDR3 nucleotides: TGTGCCAGCAGCTTGGCCCGTAATGCGGTACAGGGGAACTATGGCTACACCTTC.

The chain uses TRBV5-4 and TRBJ2-3, with 8 nucleotides matching TRBD2. With V trimmed by 0 bases and J by 0 bases, 3 bases remained unmatched. Germline V CDR1 and CDR2: SGHNT, YYREEE (reference sequence). CDR3 length: 16 residues. CDR3 nucleotides: TGTGCCAGCAGCTTGGATCTAGCGGGCAGCACAGATACGCAGTATTTT. Amino acid sequence: CASSLDLAGSTDTQYF.

This clone has only a few counts. This chain connects TRBV30 to TRBJ1-2; 7 positions match TRBD1. V shed 3 bases, J shed 8 bases, and the junction held 6 bases outside the gene matches. Per the germline V gene, CDR1 is GTSNPN and CDR2 is SVGIG (reference sequence). This CDR3 is 12 amino acids long. CDR3 protein: CAWRRTGTGYTF. DNA of the CDR3: TGTGCCTGGAGGAGGACAGGCACGGGCTACACCTTC.

The J gene is TRBJ1-1, the V gene TRBV29-1, with TRBD1 as a possible D gene (6 bases). Trimming cost V 1 base and J 3 bases, with 15 bases left between them. This CDR3 is built from 15 residues. Germline V gives CDR1 SQVTM, CDR2 ANQGSEA. Written as DNA, the CDR3 is TGCAGCGTTGAAGGAGGGGGGGACTGGCACACTGAAGCTTTCTTT. Protein product: CSVEGGGDWHTEAFF.

This clone has just one count. The chain joins TRBV19 to TRBJ1-1; no definite D call. V was clipped by 7 bases and J by 5 bases, with 11 bases between them. The CDR3 loop spans 12 amino acids. Germline assignment: CDR1 LNHDA and CDR2 SQIVND (reference sequence). The DNA for the CDR3 is TGTGCCAGTAATACGGGGTTGACTGAAGCTTTCTTT. This codes for CASNTGLTEAFF. The full variable domain, completed using reference TRBV19 and TRBJ1-1, is DGGITQSPKYLFRKEGQNVTLSCEQNLNHDAMYWYRQDPGQGLRLIYYSQIVNDFQKGDIAEGYSVSREKKESFPLTVTSAQKNPTAFYLCASNTGLTEAFFGQGTRLTVV.

This clone was counted a single time. The V call is TRBV29-1, the J call TRBJ1-3; D not certain. The CDR3 spans 12 residues. CDR1 and CDR2 from the germline V gene are SQVTM and ANQGSEA. V lost 7 bases, J lost 0 bases, and 7 bases lay in between. The CDR3 DNA reads TGCAGCGCCACGGTCTCTGGAAACACCATATATTTT. Amino acids: CSATVSGNTIYF.

The chain has TRBV19 and TRBJ1-2, with 10 positions matching TRBD1. CDR3 length: 15 amino acids. Germline loops: CDR1 LNHDA, CDR2 SQIVND (reference sequence). After removal of 1 base from V and 8 bases from J, the junction contained 7 bases not matched to a gene. In DNA form, the CDR3 reads TGTGCCAGTAGTATAGGAGGGACAGGGGTCGGCGGCTACACCTTC. This sequence encodes CASSIGGTGVGGYTF.

The V and J genes are TRBV9 and TRBJ2-3; perhaps TRBD2 as D (6 bases). Trimming cost V 0 bases and J 8 bases, with 19 bases left between them. The CDR3 contains 16 residues. Germline CDR1 SGDLS, CDR2 YYNGEE. CDR3 DNA: TGTGCCAGCAGCGTAGGGGTGGGGGGAGTAGGGACTACGCAGTATTTT. Translation gives CASSVGVGGVGTTQYF.

J is TRBJ1-1 and V is TRBV3-1 (or the pseudogene TRBV3-2); D remains ambiguous. CDR3 length: 14 residues. Germline V gives CDR1 LGHDT, CDR2 YNNKEL (reference sequence). Trimming removed 0 bases at V and 1 base at J, with 6 bases between. The CDR3 coding sequence is TGTGCCAGCAGCCAAGAGGCTGCGAACACTGAAGCTTTCTTT. Amino acids: CASSQEAANTEAFF.

The chain joins TRBV5-4 to TRBJ1-1; perhaps TRBD1 as D (6 bases). CDR3 size: 15 residues. Germline V gene data show CDR1 as SGHNT and CDR2 as YYREEE (reference sequence). V lost 0 bases to trimming and J lost 1 base, with 10 bases between them. The chain's CDR3 is CASSLAGGGNTEAFF. The CDR3 DNA follows: TGTGCCAGCAGCTTGGCTGGGGGCGGGAACACTGAAGCTTTCTTT.

V gene TRBV12-3 or TRBV12-4 combines with J gene TRBJ1-1, with D unclear. The CDR3 is 11 amino acids. V shed 8 bases and J shed 3 bases, with 7 bases lying between them. The CDR3 region is CASSRYTEAFF. CDR3 nucleotides: TGTGCCAGCTCCAGATACACTGAAGCTTTCTTT.

The gene calls are TRBV29-1 and TRBJ1-2; no clear D. Trimming removed 3 bases at V and 6 bases at J, with 17 bases between. Per the germline V gene, CDR1 is SQVTM and CDR2 is ANQGSEA. The CDR3 extends over 14 amino acids. The chain's CDR3 is CSVELRPGGDGYTF. CDR3 sequence (DNA): TGCAGCGTTGAGCTTCGCCCAGGCGGGGATGGCTACACCTTC.

The chain combines TRBV18 with TRBJ2-3; 12 bases line up with TRBD2. There are 17 residues in the CDR3. The V gene's germline CDR1 is KGHSH and CDR2 LQKENI. V was clipped by 0 bases and J by 5 bases; unmatched bases: 6. The CDR3 sequence is CASSPPTSGSLRDTQYF. DNA for the CDR3: TGTGCCAGCTCACCACCGACTAGCGGGAGTCTACGAGATACGCAGTATTTT.